This is a list of T cell receptor beta chains from one sample in a study of identical twins. TCRdb redid the calling of the 5' RACE reads with MiXCR, one entry per CDR3 protein. Found here are fewer than 500,000 distinct CDR3 sequences, 14% of them singletons; the top ten hold 0.8% to 1%. The same data also went into a second study, on yellow fever vaccine responses in identical twins.

Specimen: CD4+ T cells sorted from blood. These receptor sequences come from a woman younger than 35 in good health. The CDR3 runs from the conserved cysteine through the conserved F or W. The D gene is left open where the match is weak. A clone size is listed for some rows: how often the clone was seen (once, few, many), or a class if it is expanded.

v_gene	j_gene	d_gene	abundance	CDR3nt	CDR3aa
TRBV29-1	TRBJ2-2	TRBD1	few	TGCAGCGTTAGACCGGGACAGACGAACACCGGGGAGCTGTTTTTT	CSVRPGQTNTGELFF
TRBV20-1	TRBJ1-2	NA	few	TGCAGTGCTAGAGCCAGTTTGGCGATGAACTATGGCTACACCTTC	CSARASLAMNYGYTF
TRBV20-1	TRBJ2-7	TRBD2	NA	TGCAGTGCTAGTTGGTCTAGCGGGAGCCCCGAGCAGTACTTC	CSASWSSGSPEQYF
TRBV11-2	TRBJ2-2	TRBD2	NA	TGTGCCAGCAGCTTGGGACTAGCGGGAGGTTTGTCAGGCACCGGGGAGCTGTTTTTT	CASSLGLAGGLSGTGELFF
TRBV27	TRBJ2-3	NA	NA	TGTGCCAGCAGTTTTGCCACAGATACGCAGTATTTT	CASSFATDTQYF
TRBV4-2	TRBJ2-2	NA	NA	TGTGCCAGCAGCCAAGAAGGAGGGGGCCGAGGGCTGTTTTTT	CASSQEGGGRGLFF
TRBV6-5	TRBJ2-3	NA	many	TGTGCCAGCAGTTACGGGGGGGGGCAAGGAGATACGCAGTATTTT	CASSYGGGQGDTQYF
TRBV12-3/TRBV12-4	TRBJ2-1	TRBD2	few	TGTGCCAGCACCCCGGCGGGAGGGCCAATCAGTGAGCAGTTCTTC	CASTPAGGPISEQFF
TRBV2	TRBJ1-5	NA	few	TGTGCCAGCAGTCGGGGTCATCTAAGCAATCAGCCCCAGCATTTT	CASSRGHLSNQPQHF
TRBV12-5	TRBJ2-3	NA	NA	TGTGCTAGTGCTGATTGGGTAGGGGGGGGCACAGATACGCAGTATTTT	CASADWVGGGTDTQYF
TRBV2	TRBJ1-2	NA	NA	TGTGCCAGCGGTGACTCCTACTATGGCTACACCTTC	CASGDSYYGYTF
TRBV7-8	TRBJ2-5	NA	few	TGTGCCAGCAGTCCTGACGGCCAAGAGACCCAGTACTTC	CASSPDGQETQYF
TRBV4-3	TRBJ2-1	TRBD1	few	TGCGCCAGCAGCCAGGGACAGGGGTCAAACAATGAGCAGTTCTTC	CASSQGQGSNNEQFF
TRBV5-5	TRBJ1-5	NA	NA	TGTGCCAGCAGAATGGACGGTTTCAATCAGCCCCAGCATTTT	CASRMDGFNQPQHF
TRBV7-3	TRBJ1-1	NA	NA	TGTGCCAGCAGCTTAATACAGGCCAAAGCTTTCTTT	CASSLIQAKAFF
TRBV6-2/TRBV6-3	TRBJ2-2	TRBD2	NA	TGTGCCAGCAGCCAAAGGACTAGCGGAGCCGGGGAGCTGTTTTTT	CASSQRTSGAGELFF
TRBV20-1	TRBJ1-1	NA	few	TGCAGTGCTAGTGATCTCGGTGAAGCTTTCTTT	CSASDLGEAFF
TRBV3-1	TRBJ2-5	NA	NA	TGTGCCAGCAGCCAACTGGGGGATCGAGAGACCCAGTACTTC	CASSQLGDRETQYF
TRBV5-6	TRBJ2-3	TRBD2	few	TGTGCCAGCAGCCGACTAGCGGAGCACACAGATACGCAGTATTTT	CASSRLAEHTDTQYF
TRBV20-1	TRBJ2-5	NA	once	TGCAGTGCTAGCGACAAGTTCGGGGGTCTCCAAGAGACCCAGTACTTC	CSASDKFGGLQETQYF
TRBV20-1	TRBJ2-5	NA	few	TGCAGTGCTCGGACACGAGGTGGATTGATTCAAGAGACCCAGTACTTC	CSARTRGGLIQETQYF